This TCR beta chain emerged from a study of CD8+ T cells in alopecia areata (dated by TCRdb to the late 2010s). At the level of the whole study: High-throughput TCRbeta sequencing was used to examine T cell clonal expansion in alopecia areata in both the C3H/HeJ mouse model and human patients. On the human side, TCRbeta sequencing was run on scalp tissue and on sorted CD4+ and CD8+ peripheral blood T cells from healthy controls and from alopecia areata patients with either patchy or totalis/universalis disease. Clonality in the scalp was compared among normal scalp (n=4), patchy alopecia areata scalp (n=8), and alopecia totalis/universalis scalp (n=8). immunoSEQ multiplex PCR using 35 Vbeta forward primers and 13 Jbeta reverse primers was used to amplify TCRbeta CDR3 regions. RNA was extracted with the PAXgene miRNA kit for fixed scalp, the miRNeasy kit for PBMCs, and the RNeasy kit for mouse skin.

The investigation overall reported the following: Compared with mice, TCR sequences shared between patients were less clear, possibly partly because of HLA diversity across the patient population. Compared with normal scalp, lesional scalp, particularly in alopecia totalis/universalis, had higher clonality and more expanded CD8+ clones, which suggests antigenic drive. Resident alphabeta T cells in normal human skin are also sequenced, complicating scalp TCR repertoire analysis, unlike mouse skin dominated by gammadelta T cells.

Notes on this clone: What antigen it recognizes has not been identified. No clone much larger than this one lies a single base away; base qualities are absent.

PBMCs were isolated by density centrifugation and stained for CD3, CD4 and CD8, and CD4+ and CD8+ T cells were sorted on a FACSAria. Scalp biopsies and blood samples were provided by unaffected controls. Counted from cysteine to phenylalanine, this CDR3 has 14 amino acids. Of the read, only the CDR3 DNA is kept; its 42 bases are in frame from base 1. The germline V gene gives CDR1 as SGHTA and CDR2 as FQGNSA. Between the V and J ends, shortened by 0 bases and 3 bases respectively, the junction contains 5 bases. Library method: the immunoSEQ multiplex PCR assay. RNA was extracted from all samples and reverse transcribed into cDNA as template for TCR sequencing. First-strand cDNA was synthesized with SuperScript III using a 2:1 mix of oligo-dT and random hexamers. A synthetic immune receptor repertoire was used to gauge amplification bias, and whatever bias remained was removed computationally. In the source study's methods: After raw reads were preprocessed to remove errors, the CDR3 was defined following IMGT conventions as running from the conserved cysteine to phenylalanine. Clonality was computed by normalizing Shannon entropy by log2 of the number of productive unique TCRs and subtracting the result from 1. Whether each scalp clone was CD4 or CD8 was inferred by checking scalp TCRbeta sequences against the CD4 and CD8 repertoires from sorted blood. TCRdb took over this immuneACCESS table, retaining in-frame rearrangements with V and J assigned. Such tables are incomplete; in checked studies, under half of the missing clones stem from an unresolved V gene, and the remainder is unexplained. V, J and clone size are taken as reported in that table, and D and trimming were inferred from the DNA itself. The sample has roughly 150,000 clones on record, 45% to 60% of them singletons. The leading ten clones occupy about 4.5% of the sample.

This chain is built from TRBV7-2 and TRBJ2-2, with the D gene call left open. Sequences were obtained from CD4+ T cells sorted from blood. The sequence was obtained from a human donor in good health. The CDR3 protein is CASSLAVYTGELFF. The sequenced DNA is TGTGCCAGCAGCTTAGCCGTGTACACCGGGGAGCTGTTTTTT.